One T cell receptor beta chain is described in this entry. Antigen: not known. The entry originates in a study of cytomegalovirus exposure and HLA in healthy donors. The study's findings and limits: In vitro data verified three CMV-associated chains as specific for CMV antigens. Subsequent analysis revealed that first-cohort TCR clusters tended to co-occur in the roughly 120 validation repertoires.

CDR3 size: 15 residues. The V gene's germline CDR1 is SGHVS and CDR2 FNYEAQ. The V segment lost 1 base and the J segment 0 bases; nucleotides outside the gene matches: 2. Generated by immunoSEQ multiplex PCR, the TCRdb table keeps only in-frame clones and is missing some. The sample holds about 160,000 clones; roughly 95% are singletons and the top ten take around 0.9%. V is TRBV7-6 and J is TRBJ1-2, with 7 bases identical to TRBD1. This receptor was taken from a woman aged 18-29 years in good health and CMV-seronegative. The sequenced material came from PBMCs. The CDR3 loop is CASSLEGAPNYGYTF. For the CDR3, the DNA is TGTGCCAGCAGCTTAGAGGGGGCCCCTAACTATGGCTACACCTTC.